What follows are 26 T cell receptor beta chains derived from one specimen sequenced in a study of blood T cell repertoires in COVID-19. The assay was immunoSEQ multiplex PCR, and TCRdb's table has in-frame clones only and misses some. The sample shows about 250,000 clones, about four fifths of them seen only once. The source material was peripheral blood. The receptors were sampled from a man of 80 years or more with acute or convalescent COVID-19.

The rearrangement joins TRBV7-9 to TRBJ1-3; weak D call: TRBD1 (6 bases). This CDR3 is 14 amino acids long. The V gene lost 8 bases and the J gene lost 2 bases, with 13 bases spanning the gap. CDR1 SEHNR and CDR2 FQNEAQ come from the germline V gene (reference sequence). This chain's CDR3 is CASPGGGPGNTIYF. CDR3 nucleotide sequence: TGTGCCAGCCCCGGCGGGGGGCCTGGAAACACCATATATTTT.

The chain joins TRBV24-1 to TRBJ2-1, with 7 positions matching TRBD2. The germline V gene encodes CDR1 KGHDR and CDR2 SFDVKD. With 5 bases clipped from V and 4 bases from J, the junction kept 10 bases outside the gene matches. This CDR3 comprises 16 residues. The CDR3 loop reads CATSGTRYVDYNEQFF. The DNA for the CDR3 is TGTGCCACCAGTGGGACTAGATATGTTGATTACAATGAGCAGTTCTTC.

The rearrangement links TRBV4-2 to TRBJ2-7, with 9 bases that match TRBD2. Unmatched junction bases numbered 10, after V lost 1 base and J lost 0 bases. The CDR3 is 18 residues long. CDR1 is LGHNA, CDR2 YNFKEQ, per germline. CDR3 amino acids: CASSQGSTSGRSSYEQYF. The CDR3 nucleotides read TGTGCCAGCAGCCAAGGAAGTACTAGCGGGCGAAGCTCCTACGAGCAGTACTTC.

The chain uses TRBV6-5 and TRBJ2-7, with 7 bases aligning to TRBD2. The V gene end was trimmed by 5 bases and the J gene end by 3 bases; junction bases not matched to a gene: 4. Germline-derived CDR1 and CDR2 are MNHEY and SVGAGI. The CDR3 has 13 residues. The CDR3 nucleotides are TGTGCCAGCAGTCGGACTAGACTCTACGAGCAGTACTTC. It translates to CASSRTRLYEQYF.

The sample holds a few counts of this clone. This chain joins TRBV5-1 and TRBJ2-1, with D possibly being TRBD1 (6 bases). The CDR3 is 16 residues long. Trimming removed 0 bases from V and 8 bases from J, with 18 bases in between. Germline CDR1 and CDR2: SGHRS and YFSETQ. The CDR3 DNA reads TGCGCCAGCAGCTTGGCCGATCCCTCAGGGGTGGATGAGCAGTTCTTC. It specifies CASSLADPSGVDEQFF.

V gene TRBV19 combines with J gene TRBJ2-7; D unclear. The CDR3 has 14 residues. The V gene's germline CDR1 is LNHDA and CDR2 SQIVND (reference sequence). The germline V and J ends were trimmed by 3 bases and 2 bases, with 11 bases remaining between them. The chain's CDR3 is CASSIDFPTYEQYF. The CDR3 nucleotides read TGTGCCAGTAGTATTGACTTTCCAACCTACGAGCAGTACTTC.

The gene calls are TRBV10-3 and TRBJ1-2; no clear D. This CDR3 comprises 16 residues. Per the germline V gene, CDR1 is ENHRY and CDR2 is SYGVKD. V was trimmed by 0 bases and J by 0 bases, leaving 11 bases between them. The CDR3 reads CAISESRGSSNYGYTF. Here the CDR3 DNA reads TGTGCCATCAGTGAGTCCCGGGGATCTTCTAACTATGGCTACACCTTC.

V usage is TRBV28 and J usage is TRBJ2-7; 10 bases agree with TRBD2. There are 18 residues in the CDR3. CDR1 and CDR2 from the germline V gene are MDHEN and SYDVKM. With V trimmed by 2 bases and J by 5 bases, 15 bases remained unmatched. The CDR3 DNA sequence: TGTGCCAGCAGTTTAATCGCTAGCGGGAGAGCGGGTTCTAACGAGCAGTACTTC. The encoded protein is CASSLIASGRAGSNEQYF.

DNA for the CDR3: TGTGCCAGTAGAAAAGAACCCGACAGGGGGCTCTTCGATGAGCAGTTCTTC. Its translation is CASRKEPDRGLFDEQFF. The chain carries TRBV19 and TRBJ2-1; 10 positions agree with TRBD1. Germline loops: CDR1 LNHDA, CDR2 SQIVND (reference sequence). V dropped 6 bases and J dropped 8; count of bases not matched to a gene: 16. The CDR3 totals 17 residues.

The sample holds a few counts of this clone. V is TRBV28 and J is TRBJ1-5, with D possibly TRBD1 on 6 matching bases. V gave up 3 bases and J gave up 3 bases, with 15 bases separating them. The CDR3 length is 16 residues. CDR1 is MDHEN, CDR2 SYDVKM, per germline. The CDR3 loop is CASSLRGWGTNQPQHF. The CDR3 DNA follows: TGTGCCAGCAGTTTGAGGGGGTGGGGGACCAATCAGCCCCAGCATTTT.

The V and J genes are TRBV27 and TRBJ2-1; 10 bases align to TRBD2. The CDR3 contains 15 residues. Germline V gene lookup returns CDR1 MNHEY and CDR2 SMNVEV (reference sequence). Trimming at V came to 2 bases and at J to 7 bases, leaving 5 bases not matched to a gene. DNA of the CDR3: TGTGCCAGCAGTTTAGGGCTAGCGGGAGTGAATGAGCAGTTCTTC. Protein sequence: CASSLGLAGVNEQFF.

The gene calls are TRBV28 and TRBJ1-2; 8 nucleotides match TRBD1. Trimming at V came to 3 bases and at J to 3 bases, leaving 12 bases not matched to a gene. The CDR3 contains 17 residues. Per germline, CDR1 MDHEN and CDR2 SYDVKM. The CDR3 nucleotides are TGTGCCAGCAGTTTTGTTTCCAGGGGGCTAATCTACTATGGCTACACCTTC. Translation: CASSFVSRGLIYYGYTF.

This rearrangement joins TRBV2 to TRBJ2-3; D remains unclear. Trimming shortened V by 3 bases and J by 0 bases, and 7 bases separated the two germline ends. The CDR3 spans 14 residues. Germline-derived CDR1 and CDR2 are SNHLY and FYNNEI. CDR3 amino acids: CASSDRLSTDTQYF. As DNA, the CDR3 is TGTGCCAGCAGTGACAGGTTAAGCACAGATACGCAGTATTTT.

The V gene is TRBV4-2, the J gene TRBJ2-5; D is perhaps TRBD2 (5 bases). Looked up from germline, CDR1 is LGHNA and CDR2 is YNFKEQ. CDR3 size: 20 residues. V gave up 0 bases and J gave up 2 bases, with 25 bases separating them. The CDR3 sequence is CASSQDRRDPSVRGQETQYF. The CDR3 nucleotides are TGTGCCAGCAGCCAAGACCGACGGGATCCCAGTGTAAGAGGGCAAGAGACCCAGTACTTC.

The rearrangement links TRBV2 to TRBJ1-5; 7 nucleotides line up with TRBD1. The germline V gene encodes CDR1 SNHLY and CDR2 FYNNEI. V shed 4 bases, J shed 7 bases, and the junction held 7 bases outside the gene matches. The CDR3 contains 14 residues. The chain's CDR3 is CASSGGQGVQPQHF. CDR3 nucleotides: TGTGCCAGCAGTGGGGGTCAGGGGGTGCAGCCCCAGCATTTT. Drawing the rest from reference TRBV2 and TRBJ1-5, the complete variable domain is EPEVTQTPSHQVTQMGQEVILRCVPISNHLYFYWYRQILGQKVEFLVSFYNNEISEKSEIFDDQFSVERPDGSNFTLKIRSTKLEDSAMYFCASSGGQGVQPQHFGDGTRLSIL.

The table lists this clone with a count of one. The chain employs TRBV5-4 and TRBJ2-7; possible D gene TRBD2, 5 bases. The CDR3 is 15 residues long. V lost 0 bases and J lost 0, with 10 bases in between. Germline assignment: CDR1 SGHNT and CDR2 YYREEE (reference sequence). DNA of the CDR3: TGTGCCAGCAGCTTGGGGGGAGCAAGCTCCTACGAGCAGTACTTC. Its protein product is CASSLGGASSYEQYF.

This clone occurred many times. The chain has TRBV28 and TRBJ1-3; 8 bases align to TRBD1. J gave up 5 bases and V 6 bases, and 3 bases lay outside the gene matches. This CDR3 has 13 residues. The germline V gene has CDR1 MDHEN and CDR2 SYDVKM. The CDR3 DNA sequence: TGTGCCAGCAGGAGACAGGGGAGAAACACCATATATTTT. Amino acid sequence: CASRRQGRNTIYF.

With regard to this clone: This sample includes further DNA sequences coding for the same CDR3. This rearrangement joins TRBV3-1 (or the pseudogene TRBV3-2) to TRBJ2-7; no clear D. The CDR3 covers 12 residues. The germline V gene has CDR1 LGHDT and CDR2 YNNKEL (reference sequence). Trimming shortened V by 2 bases and J by 4 bases, and 6 bases separated the two germline ends. In DNA, the CDR3 is TGTGCCAGCAGCCAACCGGGTTACGAGCAGTACTTC. Translated: CASSQPGYEQYF.

This rearrangement joins TRBV3-1 (or the pseudogene TRBV3-2) to TRBJ1-2; maybe TRBD1 (5 bases). The germline gives CDR1 LGHDT, CDR2 YNNKEL (reference sequence). The CDR3 totals 13 residues. V lost 0 bases to trimming and J lost 8 bases, with 10 bases between them. Here the CDR3 reads CASSQETVGGYTF. For the CDR3, the DNA is TGTGCCAGCAGCCAAGAGACAGTGGGGGGCTACACCTTC.

The rearrangement uses TRBV7-9 and TRBJ2-4; 9 bases match TRBD1. CDR3 length equals 19 residues. Trimming removed 3 bases from V and 0 bases from J; junction bases left unmatched: 12. Per germline, CDR1 SEHNR and CDR2 FQNEAQ (reference sequence). Here the CDR3 DNA reads TGTGCCAGCAGCTTTCTTGGGACAGGGTTCCCTCAAGCCAAAAACATTCAGTACTTC. Translating gives CASSFLGTGFPQAKNIQYF.

This sequence joins TRBV28 and TRBJ1-2, with D maybe TRBD1 (6 bases). The V gene lost 3 bases and the J gene lost 3 bases, with 14 bases spanning the gap. Looked up from germline, CDR1 is MDHEN and CDR2 is SYDVKM. The CDR3 extends over 15 amino acids. The DNA of the CDR3 is TGTGCCAGCAGTTTCCCCCGAGGGGGGGACTATGGCTACACCTTC. Its protein is CASSFPRGGDYGYTF.

This clone was observed a handful of times. The rearrangement joins TRBV27 to TRBJ2-1, with a tentative D call TRBD1 (6 bases). Trimming left V 5 bases short and J 1 base short, with 9 bases between. This CDR3 contains 14 residues. Germline V gene sequence: CDR1 MNHEY, CDR2 SMNVEV (reference sequence). DNA for the CDR3: TGTGCCAGCAGTGAAACAGGGTCCTACAATGAGCAGTTCTTC. Protein: CASSETGSYNEQFF.

The CDR3 spells CASSPTGWSYNEQFF. The CDR3 DNA reads TGTGCCAGTAGTCCCACAGGGTGGTCCTACAATGAGCAGTTCTTC. The V and J genes are TRBV19 and TRBJ2-1; the D gene is possibly TRBD1 (6 bases). The CDR3 sequence is 15 residues long. The V gene lost 5 bases and the J gene lost 1 base, with 12 bases spanning the gap. Germline V CDR1 and CDR2: LNHDA, SQIVND (reference sequence).

The J gene is TRBJ1-2, the V gene TRBV2, with no clear D. In germline, CDR1 is SNHLY, CDR2 FYNNEI. The CDR3 loop spans 13 amino acids. The V end was cut by 4 bases, the J end by 7 bases, with 13 bases between. The CDR3 sequence is CASSVRGLGGYTF. The CDR3 DNA reads TGTGCCAGCAGTGTCAGAGGGCTTGGTGGCTACACCTTC.

This clone was detected once. The rearrangement links TRBV7-2 to TRBJ1-2, with 7 bases lining up with TRBD1. V shed 1 base, J shed 4 bases, and the junction held 3 bases outside the gene matches. There are 14 residues in the CDR3. Germline V CDR1 and CDR2: SGHTA, FQGNSA. The CDR3 DNA is TGTGCCAGCAGCTTAGACAGGGGAAGCTATGGCTACACCTTC. Residues: CASSLDRGSYGYTF.

This clone has only a few counts. The chain has TRBV11-2 and TRBJ1-1; D not certain. The CDR3 spans 13 residues. Trimming removed 0 bases from V and 11 bases from J, with 13 bases in between. The V gene's germline CDR1 is SGHAT and CDR2 FQNNGV. CDR3 amino acids: CASSLDLVGAAFF. The CDR3 bases are TGTGCCAGCAGCTTAGATCTTGTTGGAGCGGCTTTCTTT.